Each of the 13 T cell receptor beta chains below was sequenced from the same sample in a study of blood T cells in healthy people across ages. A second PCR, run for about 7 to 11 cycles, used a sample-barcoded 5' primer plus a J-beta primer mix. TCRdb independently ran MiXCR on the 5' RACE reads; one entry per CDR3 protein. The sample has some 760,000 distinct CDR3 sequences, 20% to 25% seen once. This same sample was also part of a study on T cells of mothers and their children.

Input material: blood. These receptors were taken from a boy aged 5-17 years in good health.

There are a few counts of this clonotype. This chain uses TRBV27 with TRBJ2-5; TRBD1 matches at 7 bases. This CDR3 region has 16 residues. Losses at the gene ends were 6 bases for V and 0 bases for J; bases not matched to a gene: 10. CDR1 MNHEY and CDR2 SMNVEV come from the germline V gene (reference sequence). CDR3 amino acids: CASRPLGQPDQETQYF. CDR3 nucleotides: TGTGCCAGCAGGCCCCTGGGACAGCCGGACCAAGAGACCCAGTACTTC.

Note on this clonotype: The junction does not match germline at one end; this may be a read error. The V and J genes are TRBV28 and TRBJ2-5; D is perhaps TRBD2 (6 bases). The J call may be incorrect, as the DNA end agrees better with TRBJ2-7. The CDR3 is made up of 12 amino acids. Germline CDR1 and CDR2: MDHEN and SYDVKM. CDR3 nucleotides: TGTGCCGGCAGCGGGCGCTCCTACGAGCAGTACTTC. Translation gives CAGSGRSYEQYF.

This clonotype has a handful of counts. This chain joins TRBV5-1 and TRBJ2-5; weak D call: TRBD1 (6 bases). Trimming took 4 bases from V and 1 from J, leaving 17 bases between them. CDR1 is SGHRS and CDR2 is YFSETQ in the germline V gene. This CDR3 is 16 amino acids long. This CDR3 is CASSLDGGVPQETQYF. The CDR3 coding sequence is TGCGCCAGCAGCCTGGATGGGGGCGTCCCCCAAGAGACCCAGTACTTC.

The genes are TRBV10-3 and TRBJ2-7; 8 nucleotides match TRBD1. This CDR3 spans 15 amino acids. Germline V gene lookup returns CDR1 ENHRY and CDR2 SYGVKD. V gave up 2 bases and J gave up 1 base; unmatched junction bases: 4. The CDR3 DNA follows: TGTGCCATCAGTGAGGGACAGGGTACGTCCTACGAGCAGTACTTC. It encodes CAISEGQGTSYEQYF.

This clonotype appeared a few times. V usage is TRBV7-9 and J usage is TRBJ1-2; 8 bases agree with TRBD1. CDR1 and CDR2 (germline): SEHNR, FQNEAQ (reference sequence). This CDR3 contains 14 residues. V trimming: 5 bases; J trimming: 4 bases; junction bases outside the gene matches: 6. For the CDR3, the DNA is TGTGCCAGCAGCATGCCGGGGACAGGCTATGGCTACACCTTC. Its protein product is CASSMPGTGYGYTF.

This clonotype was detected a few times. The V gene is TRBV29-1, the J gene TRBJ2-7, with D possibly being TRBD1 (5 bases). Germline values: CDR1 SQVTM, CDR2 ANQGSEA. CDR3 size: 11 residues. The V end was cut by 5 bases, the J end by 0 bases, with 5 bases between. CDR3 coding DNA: TGCAGCGTTACAGGCTCCTACGAGCAGTACTTC. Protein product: CSVTGSYEQYF.

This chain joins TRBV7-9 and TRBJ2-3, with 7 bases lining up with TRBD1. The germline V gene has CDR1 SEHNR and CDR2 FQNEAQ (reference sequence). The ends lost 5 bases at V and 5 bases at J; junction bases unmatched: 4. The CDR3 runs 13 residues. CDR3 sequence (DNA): TGTGCCAGCAGCCCGGCAGGGGGAGATACGCAGTATTTT. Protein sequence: CASSPAGGDTQYF.

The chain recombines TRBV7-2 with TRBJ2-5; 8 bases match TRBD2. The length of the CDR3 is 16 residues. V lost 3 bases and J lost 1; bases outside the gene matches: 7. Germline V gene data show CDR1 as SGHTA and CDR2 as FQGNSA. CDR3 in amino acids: CASSLDGLAAQETQYF. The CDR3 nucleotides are TGTGCCAGCAGCTTGGATGGACTAGCTGCCCAAGAGACCCAGTACTTC.

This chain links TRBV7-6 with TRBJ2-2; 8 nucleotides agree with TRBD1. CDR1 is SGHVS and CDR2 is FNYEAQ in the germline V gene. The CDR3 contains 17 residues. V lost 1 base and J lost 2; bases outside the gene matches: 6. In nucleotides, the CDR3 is TGTGCCAGCAGCTTAGTGGCAGGGGGCCGAAACACCGGGGAGCTGTTTTTT. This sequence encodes CASSLVAGGRNTGELFF.

For the CDR3, the DNA is TGCAGTGCTCAGAGGGGGTCCTACGAGCAGTACTTC. Translation: CSAQRGSYEQYF. This chain links TRBV20-1 with TRBJ2-7; weak D call: TRBD1 (6 bases). The V end lost 5 bases, the J end lost 1 base, and 9 bases lay between the germline ends. The CDR3 covers 12 residues. CDR1 DFQATT and CDR2 SNEGSKA come from the germline V gene (reference sequence).

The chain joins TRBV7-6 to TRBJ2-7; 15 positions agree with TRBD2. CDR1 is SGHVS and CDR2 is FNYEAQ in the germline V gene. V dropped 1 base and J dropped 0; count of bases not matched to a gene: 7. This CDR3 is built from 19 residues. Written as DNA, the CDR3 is TGTGCCAGCAGCTTAGACCTGGGACTAGCGGGAGGCCTCTCCTACGAGCAGTACTTC. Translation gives CASSLDLGLAGGLSYEQYF.

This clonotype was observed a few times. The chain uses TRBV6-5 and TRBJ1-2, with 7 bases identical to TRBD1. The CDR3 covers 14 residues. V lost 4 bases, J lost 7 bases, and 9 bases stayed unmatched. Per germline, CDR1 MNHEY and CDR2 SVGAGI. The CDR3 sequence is CASSSGETGFGYTF. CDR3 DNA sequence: TGTGCCAGCAGTTCCGGGGAGACAGGGTTTGGCTACACCTTC.

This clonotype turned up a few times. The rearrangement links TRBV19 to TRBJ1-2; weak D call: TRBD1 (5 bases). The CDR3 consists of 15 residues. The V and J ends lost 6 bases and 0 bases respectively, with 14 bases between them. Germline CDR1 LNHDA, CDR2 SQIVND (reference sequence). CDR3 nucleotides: TGTGCCAGTAGAGCTCCAGGGCAAGCTAACTATGGCTACACCTTC. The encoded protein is CASRAPGQANYGYTF.